The next 23 T cell receptor beta chains were all read from a single sample in a study of blood T cell repertoires in COVID-19. Assay: immunoSEQ multiplex PCR; the TCRdb copy retains only in-frame clones and omits some. Of 270,000 or so clones detected, under 90% appear once; the ten largest clones hold roughly 3%. Sequencing input: peripheral blood. Receptors originate from a young woman with acute or convalescent COVID-19.

This clone appeared once. The CDR3 sequence: CASSQERVVTSDHNEQFF. In nucleotides, the CDR3 is TGCGCCAGCAGCCAAGAACGGGTAGTGACTAGCGACCACAATGAGCAGTTCTTC. This sequence joins TRBV4-1 and TRBJ2-1; 8 positions match TRBD2. The CDR3 is 18 residues long. V dropped 0 bases and J dropped 5; count of bases not matched to a gene: 12. CDR1 and CDR2 (germline): MGHRA, YSYEKL.

The chain is built from TRBV19 and TRBJ2-7, with 10 bases lining up with TRBD2. Germline V CDR1 and CDR2: LNHDA, SQIVND (reference sequence). The J segment lost 2 bases and the V segment lost 0 bases, leaving 10 bases of the junction unmatched. This CDR3 is 18 amino acids long. DNA of the CDR3: TGTGCCAGTAGTATAGATCCGCGTAGCGGGAGGCCGACCTACGAGCAGTACTTC. Its protein product is CASSIDPRSGRPTYEQYF.

This clone was recorded a few times. This CDR3 is CASSQGRGNEKLFF. Written as DNA, the CDR3 is TGCGCCAGCAGCCAAGGTCGAGGGAATGAAAAACTGTTTTTT. The V and J genes are TRBV4-1 and TRBJ1-4; D gene ambiguous. CDR3 size: 14 residues. CDR1 and CDR2 from the germline V gene are MGHRA and YSYEKL. The V gene lost 1 base and the J gene lost 5 bases, with 8 bases spanning the gap.

This clone was picked up a small number of times. V is TRBV18 and J is TRBJ2-7, with 12 bases aligning to TRBD1. Trimming removed 3 bases from V and 6 bases from J; junction bases left unmatched: 9. The germline V gene has CDR1 KGHSH and CDR2 LQKENI. This CDR3 region has 16 residues. CDR3 sequence reads: CASSPTEGTGGFEQYF. The CDR3, as DNA: TGTGCCAGCTCACCGACAGAAGGGACAGGGGGCTTCGAGCAGTACTTC.

The V gene is TRBV7-9, the J gene TRBJ2-1, with TRBD1 identical over 10 bases. V lost 4 bases, J lost 5 bases, and 5 bases stayed unmatched. Germline V CDR1 and CDR2: SEHNR, FQNEAQ (reference sequence). The CDR3 sequence is 15 residues long. The CDR3 coding sequence is TGTGCCAGCAGCTACGGACAGGGGGATCACAATGAGCAGTTCTTC. This codes for CASSYGQGDHNEQFF.

The chain couples TRBV19 to TRBJ1-3; maybe TRBD1 (5 bases). Germline loops: CDR1 LNHDA, CDR2 SQIVND (reference sequence). V was pared by 3 bases and J by 2 bases, with 8 bases between. The CDR3 is made up of 14 amino acids. The CDR3 is CASSMAGPGNTIYF. In DNA, the CDR3 is TGTGCCAGTAGTATGGCAGGGCCTGGAAACACCATATATTTT.

V usage is TRBV6-5 and J usage is TRBJ1-1; D might be TRBD1 (5 bases). The CDR3 loop spans 14 amino acids. V was clipped by 5 bases and J by 5 bases, with 15 bases between them. Germline V gene sequence: CDR1 MNHEY, CDR2 SVGAGI. CDR3 sequence reads: CASSPLQGFTEAFF. CDR3 bases: TGTGCCAGCAGTCCCCTGCAGGGATTTACTGAAGCTTTCTTT.

V and J are TRBV13 and TRBJ2-7; perhaps TRBD2 as D (6 bases). Trimming left V 2 bases short and J 4 bases short, with 12 bases between. The CDR3 spans 14 residues. Germline V CDR1 and CDR2: PRHDT, FYEKMQ (reference sequence). The CDR3 region has the DNA TGTGCCAGCAGCTTATGGGACTTCCGATACGAGCAGTACTTC. Translating it yields CASSLWDFRYEQYF.

This rearrangement joins TRBV5-6 to TRBJ1-1, with a tentative D call TRBD1 (5 bases). V was trimmed by 3 bases and J by 5 bases, leaving 14 bases between them. Germline V lookup: CDR1 SGHDT, CDR2 YYEEEE. CDR3 length: 14 amino acids. In DNA, the CDR3 is TGTGCCAGCAGCTGGGGATCAGGGTTGACTGAAGCTTTCTTT. Residues: CASSWGSGLTEAFF.

The rearrangement uses TRBV9 and TRBJ2-7; perhaps TRBD2 as D (6 bases). Between the trimmed V and J ends, which lost 4 bases and 6 bases, there was a span of 11 bases. Per germline, CDR1 SGDLS and CDR2 YYNGEE. CDR3 length: 12 amino acids. CDR3 sequence: CASSPRGGEQYF. Written as DNA, the CDR3 is TGTGCCAGCAGCCCCCGGGGAGGCGAGCAGTACTTC.

CDR3 sequence: CASSLSPSSSYNEQFF. DNA of the CDR3: TGCGCCAGCAGCTTGAGCCCTAGTAGCTCCTACAATGAGCAGTTCTTC. This chain uses TRBV5-1 with TRBJ2-1; D remains ambiguous. In germline, CDR1 is SGHRS, CDR2 YFSETQ. V was shortened by 1 base and J by 0 bases, with 11 bases between the two germline ends. The CDR3 runs to 16 residues.

The chain has TRBV19 and TRBJ1-5; D remains ambiguous. Germline V gives CDR1 LNHDA, CDR2 SQIVND (reference sequence). The CDR3 has 12 amino acids. Trimming took off 5 bases at V and 4 bases at J, with 6 bases between the two ends. The CDR3: CASSVVNQPQHF. DNA of the CDR3: TGTGCCAGTAGTGTCGTAAATCAGCCCCAGCATTTT. Full variable domain (rest looked up from reference TRBV19 and TRBJ1-5): DGGITQSPKYLFRKEGQNVTLSCEQNLNHDAMYWYRQDPGQGLRLIYYSQIVNDFQKGDIAEGYSVSREKKESFPLTVTSAQKNPTAFYLCASSVVNQPQHFGDGTRLSIL.

The chain uses TRBV28 and TRBJ2-1; 7 nucleotides line up with TRBD1. Per the germline V gene, CDR1 is MDHEN and CDR2 is SYDVKM. This CDR3 is built from 12 residues. V shed 4 bases and J 14 bases; nucleotides not matched to a gene: 8. The CDR3 DNA is TGTGCCAGCAGTTCAACAACAGGGGTTGAGTTCTTC. This gives the protein CASSSTTGVEFF.

The chain combines TRBV30 with TRBJ2-5, with 12 bases that match TRBD2. Per the germline V gene, CDR1 is GTSNPN and CDR2 is SVGIG (reference sequence). The CDR3 runs 14 residues. After removal of 5 bases from V and 5 bases from J, the junction contained 6 bases not matched to a gene. The CDR3 here is CAWERLAGGETQYF. The CDR3 coding sequence is TGTGCCTGGGAGAGGCTAGCGGGAGGGGAGACCCAGTACTTC.

This chain uses TRBV10-3 with TRBJ2-1; D might be TRBD2 (6 bases). CDR1 ENHRY and CDR2 SYGVKD come from the germline V gene. V dropped 0 bases and J dropped 6 bases, with 15 bases sitting between them. The CDR3 runs 16 residues. The chain's CDR3 is CAISESVAAGANEQFF. In DNA form, the CDR3 reads TGTGCCATCAGTGAGTCGGTAGCGGCCGGGGCCAATGAGCAGTTCTTC.

The chain employs TRBV18 and TRBJ1-1, with D possibly TRBD1 on 6 matching bases. Deletions cut 6 bases from V and 3 bases from J, with 14 bases between. Germline CDR1 is KGHSH and CDR2 is LQKENI. This CDR3 is built from 14 residues. CDR3 nucleotide sequence: TGTGCCAGCTCGCACAGGGATGGGGACACTGAAGCTTTCTTT. Translation gives CASSHRDGDTEAFF.

This chain joins TRBV15 and TRBJ2-7; D gene ambiguous. Germline V gives CDR1 LNHNV, CDR2 YYDKDF (reference sequence). Deletions cut 0 bases from V and 0 bases from J, with 9 bases between. The CDR3 sequence is 15 residues long. CDR3 bases: TGTGCCACCAGCAGAGAAGTAGTAAGCTCCTACGAGCAGTACTTC. This translates into CATSREVVSSYEQYF.

This rearrangement joins TRBV5-6 to TRBJ2-2, with 10 bases fitting TRBD2. Trimming took 0 bases from V and 0 from J; bases not matched to a gene: 2. This CDR3 has 17 amino acids. Germline V gives CDR1 SGHDT, CDR2 YYEEEE. The CDR3 protein is CASSLGTSGANTGELFF. The CDR3 DNA is TGTGCCAGCAGCTTGGGGACTAGCGGAGCGAACACCGGGGAGCTGTTTTTT. The variable domain in full, completed from reference TRBV5-6 and TRBJ2-2, reads DAGVTQSPTHLIKTRGQQVTLRCSPKSGHDTVSWYQQALGQGPQFIFQYYEEEERQRGNFPDRFSGHQFPNYSSELNVNALLLGDSALYLCASSLGTSGANTGELFFGEGSRLTVL.

V and J are TRBV4-1 and TRBJ2-2; TRBD1 might be the D (6 bases). The CDR3 spans 14 residues. The germline V gene encodes CDR1 MGHRA and CDR2 YSYEKL. V was pared by 0 bases and J by 7 bases, with 9 bases between. Here the CDR3 DNA reads TGCGCCAGCAGCCAAGAAGGGGGAGTCGGGGAGCTGTTTTTT. Residues: CASSQEGGVGELFF.

V gene TRBV11-2 combines with J gene TRBJ2-5, with D possibly matching TRBD1 (6 bases). Germline V gene lookup returns CDR1 SGHAT and CDR2 FQNNGV. This CDR3 is built from 14 residues. The V and J ends lost 5 bases and 5 bases respectively, with 15 bases between them. The CDR3 reads CASSRTTRGETQYF. The CDR3 region has the DNA TGTGCCAGCAGCCGCACGACGAGGGGGGAGACCCAGTACTTC.

This rearrangement joins TRBV6-1 to TRBJ2-7; 9 bases match TRBD2. V lost 3 bases, J lost 3 bases, and 9 bases stayed unmatched. The germline V gene has CDR1 MNHNS and CDR2 SASEGT. The CDR3 is 16 residues long. As DNA, the CDR3 is TGTGCCAGCAGTGACCATTATAGCGGGAGACGCTACGAGCAGTACTTC. As protein: CASSDHYSGRRYEQYF.

J is TRBJ1-2 and V is TRBV7-9; D gene ambiguous. The CDR3 sequence is 15 residues long. From germline, CDR1 is SEHNR and CDR2 FQNEAQ (reference sequence). The V and J ends lost 5 bases and 5 bases respectively, with 18 bases between them. The DNA for the CDR3 is TGTGCCAGCAGCCCTCCGACTTCCTTTAGGTATGGCTACACCTTC. This encodes CASSPPTSFRYGYTF.

V usage is TRBV6-5 and J usage is TRBJ1-4; a possible D gene is TRBD1 (5 bases). V shed 5 bases and J shed 6 bases, with 13 bases lying between them. Germline V gene lookup returns CDR1 MNHEY and CDR2 SVGAGI. This CDR3 contains 14 residues. CDR3 coding DNA: TGTGCCAGCAGTCGGGGGTATCGCCATGAAAAACTGTTTTTT. Protein: CASSRGYRHEKLFF.